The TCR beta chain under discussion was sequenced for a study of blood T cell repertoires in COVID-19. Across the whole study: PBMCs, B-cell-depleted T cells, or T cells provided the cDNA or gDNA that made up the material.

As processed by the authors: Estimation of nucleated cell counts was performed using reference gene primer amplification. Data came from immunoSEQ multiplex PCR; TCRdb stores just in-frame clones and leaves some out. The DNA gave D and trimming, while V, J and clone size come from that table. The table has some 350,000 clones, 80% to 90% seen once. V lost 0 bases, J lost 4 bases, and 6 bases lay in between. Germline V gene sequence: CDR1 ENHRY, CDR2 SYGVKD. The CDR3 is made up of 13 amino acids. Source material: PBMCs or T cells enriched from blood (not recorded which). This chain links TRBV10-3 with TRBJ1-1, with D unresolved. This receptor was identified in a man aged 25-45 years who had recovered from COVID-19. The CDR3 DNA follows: TGTGCCATCAGTGAGTCCGTGAGCACTGAAGCTTTCTTT. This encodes CAISESVSTEAFF.